One T cell receptor (beta chain) is described in this entry. Antigen: not known. The CDR3 totals 12 residues. Germline loops: CDR1 DFQATT, CDR2 SNEGSKA (reference sequence). These data originate in a study of T-cell memory formation after mild COVID-19. The authors produced TCR alpha and TCR beta cDNA libraries with sample barcodes and UMIs by 5'RACE using constant-segment primers. TCRdb fed the 5' RACE reads into MiXCR, producing one record per CDR3 protein. Of roughly 620,000 distinct CDR3 sequences listed, around 17% are singletons. Broader study findings: Those CD4+ clones that contracted were mainly in CM and EM (CD8+ ones in EMRA). CD4/CD8 balance characterized clones contracting day 15 to 85, and CD4+ skew characterized later expanders. Some clones that responded were present in memory (sampled pre-infection), which suggests cross-reactive memory joined.

The chain couples TRBV20-1 to TRBJ1-2, with TRBD1 as a possible D gene (6 bases). This TCR was recovered from an adult woman who had mild COVID-19 (a few samples of this study predate the infection). Cell type and time point are not known. Material for sequencing was PBMCs or a T cell subset sorted from them (not recorded which). The CDR3 spells CSVRGAGYGYTF. The CDR3 DNA follows: TGCAGCGTTAGGGGGGCCGGATATGGCTACACCTTC.